This T cell receptor beta chain was recorded in a study of post-analysis software for immune sequencing data (dated by TCRdb to about 2015). Context from the whole study: Disease courses on record covered relapsing-remitting, secondary progressive and progressive-relapsing multiple sclerosis, though some patients had no subtype annotation. The patient repertoires were set against under 13 previously published healthy control repertoires from donors whose ages ranged from roughly 6 to 25 years. A subset of samples was prepared in parallel using single-end sample barcoding, then pooled and co-amplified after Illumina adapter ligation.

From the cysteine through the phenylalanine, the CDR3 covers 15 amino acids. Only the CDR3 part of the read is kept: 45 bases, read in frame from the first base. V sheds 0 bases and J sheds 1 base, leaving 7 bases between their ends. CDR1 LGHNA and CDR2 YNFKEQ were looked up in the germline V gene. Overall study outcomes, separate from this receptor: Significantly higher frequencies in patients than in controls were found for roughly 5 TRBV segments, including TRBV5-6, TRBV5-1 and TRBV20-1. When samples were clustered directly using the F measure, samples prepared in the same batch co-clustered strongly, which prompted a batch-effect correction. The multiple sclerosis patient group was slightly younger than the control group. Compared with controls, multiple sclerosis patients had significantly lower normalized Chao1 diversity, a finding suggesting substantial peripheral T-cell clonal expansion.

Library preparation was by PCR. Sequenced on an Illumina HiSeq 2500. To reduce PCR and sequencing biases, unique molecular identifiers were built into the TCR beta cDNA libraries. About 0.5 million cDNA molecules were obtained for every 1 to 10 million input T cells, so each molecule roughly corresponded to one T cell. The patient libraries were prepared and sequenced using the same protocol as the earlier healthy control dataset. Samples belonging to the same batch were prepared together, multiplexed and sequenced on a shared HiSeq lane. The source study handled its data this way. Raw barcoded reads were processed with MIGEC, and single-read molecular identifier groups were discarded before consensus assembly and CDR3 extraction. VDJtools was used for post-analysis of the clonotype tables, and diversity was normalized by down-sampling every dataset to the size of the smallest sample. To correct batch-related cross-sample contamination, repertoire overlap clustering matched CDR3 amino acid sequences but not nucleotide sequences. TCRdb reprocessed the public reads (quality trimming at Q25 with fastp, clone calling with MiXCR) and kept in-frame beta chains. One record per CDR3 amino acid sequence lists the most common genes and DNA. The V and J calls and clone size come from TCRdb's table, not from the authors' own analysis. Across this sample there are roughly 800,000 distinct CDR3 sequences, with 53% seen only once. The ten largest account for under 6% of the sample.

As concerns this clonotype: Its antigen is not yet known. Base qualities were left out, and no much larger clone turns up one base away.

To demonstrate the VDJtools post-analysis software, TCR beta repertoires were profiled from the peripheral blood of about 13 young patients with multiple sclerosis. The patients with multiple sclerosis were children and adolescents between 6 and 15 years of age. The chain was built from TRBV4-2 and TRBJ2-4, with no D gene named confidently. The receptor's source is a girl aged 10 to 17 with multiple sclerosis. The material sequenced was blood. The CDR3 has the sequence CASSQDVGAKNIQYF. The DNA sequence is TGTGCCAGCAGCCAAGATGTGGGGGCCAAAAACATTCAGTACTTC.